This is a list of T cell receptor beta chains from one sample in a study of blood T cells in healthy people across ages. TCRdb independently ran MiXCR on the 5' RACE reads; one entry per CDR3 protein. The sample yields roughly 800,000 distinct CDR3 sequences, 25% seen once. These records were also assigned to another study, of T cells of mothers and their children.

Sample: blood. The source of these receptors is a boy younger than 18 in good health. Each CDR3 is given with its conserved first and last residue. Each record gives: clone size, V gene, D gene, J gene, CDR3 DNA, CDR3 protein. D genes are given only for firm matches. For some rows the clone size is stated as once, few or many, or as a class when expanded; others skip it.

few	TRBV7-9	TRBD1	TRBJ1-4	TGTGCCAGCAGCTTGACGACAGGGGGAAGTGAAAAACTGTTTTTT	CASSLTTGGSEKLFF
-	TRBV12-3/TRBV12-4	TRBD1	TRBJ2-4	TGTGCCAGCACCATGACAGGGGGCGGAAACATTCAGTACTTC	CASTMTGGGNIQYF
-	TRBV4-3	-	TRBJ1-1	TGCGCCAGCAGCCAAGATCCGCGGGCGCTGAACACTGAAGCTTTCTTT	CASSQDPRALNTEAFF
few	TRBV5-1	-	TRBJ2-6	TGCGCCAGCAGCCTTGGAACCTCTGGGGCCAACGTCCTGACTTTC	CASSLGTSGANVLTF
-	TRBV20-1	-	TRBJ1-4	TGCAGTGCTAGAGATATCCGGGACGGTAATGAAAAACTGTTTTTT	CSARDIRDGNEKLFF
few	TRBV28	-	TRBJ1-2	TGTGCCAGCCGTGGGGGCGTCCTTGGCTACACCTTC	CASRGGVLGYTF
-	TRBV27	TRBD2	TRBJ2-7	TGTGCCAGCAGTTTATCGCTAGCGGGAGAATACGAGCAGTACTTC	CASSLSLAGEYEQYF
-	TRBV4-2	-	TRBJ2-4	TGTGCCAGCAGCCAAGTTCGGGGTGTAAGCAAAAACATTCAGTACTTC	CASSQVRGVSKNIQYF
-	TRBV7-2	-	TRBJ1-5	TGTGCCAGCAGCCCCGCTGGTTTGGACAATCAGCCCCAGCATTTT	CASSPAGLDNQPQHF
-	TRBV15	-	TRBJ2-5	TGTGCCACCAGCACGGACCGGGGATATGTGACCCAGTACTTC	CATSTDRGYVTQYF